This T cell receptor (beta chain) comes out of a study of molecular identifiers for immune sequencing clone quantification. About this clonotype itself: One base away lies a much larger clone, so this may be a sequencing read error.

Using its own MiXCR run on the PCR reads, TCRdb lists one record per CDR3 protein. The sample lists hundreds of thousands of distinct CDR3 sequences, about 22% seen once, with about 0.71% in the top ten. V was pared by 5 bases and J by 4 bases, with 11 bases between. The CDR3 consists of 13 residues. Germline CDR1 and CDR2: SEHNR and FQNEAQ (reference sequence). This chain uses TRBV7-9 with TRBJ1-1; no clear D gene. Source material: naive CD8+ T cells from blood, with Jurkat cell RNA spiked in. Subset indicated: FACS-sorted CD8+CD4-CCR7+CD45RA+ naive T cells. The TCR was taken from a human donor in good health. Some libraries in this study had Jurkat cell RNA spiked in. CDR3 sequence (DNA): TGTGCCAGCAGCCCACAAATGAGCACTGAAGCTTTCTTT. This codes for CASSPQMSTEAFF.